These T cell receptor beta chains were read from a single sample in a study of shared clonotypes between healthy human individuals. Produced via immunoSEQ multiplex PCR; TCRdb's table is partial and in-frame only. The data contain more than 2,000,000 clones, more than 80% of them singletons. What was sequenced was naive CD4+ T cells sorted from blood. The receptors were gathered from a young man in good health. CDR3s include the opening cysteine and the closing phenylalanine or tryptophan. The D gene is left open where the match is weak. Clone sizes are given selectively: once, few, many, or a class where the clone is expanded.

clone size	V gene	CDR3 length	D gene	J gene	CDR3 DNA	CDR3 protein
NA	TRBV10-3	13	NA	TRBJ1-3	TGTGCCATCAGTGAGAGGGCTGGAAACACCATATATTTT	CAISERAGNTIYF
once	TRBV4-3	16	TRBD2	TRBJ2-1	TGCGCCAGCAGCCAAGGTGCCAGCGGGAGTTTCTATGAGCAGTTCTTC	CASSQGASGSFYEQFF
NA	TRBV19	15	NA	TRBJ2-7	TGTGCCAGTAGTATCGCTAGGGGGGGGAACTACGAGCAGTACTTC	CASSIARGGNYEQYF
NA	TRBV6-6	13	NA	TRBJ1-1	TGTGCCAGCAGTTGGACAGATAACACTGAAGCTTTCTTT	CASSWTDNTEAFF
NA	TRBV5-6	13	NA	TRBJ2-3	TGTGCCAGCAGCCCAGGGATTCCAGATACGCAGTATTTT	CASSPGIPDTQYF
NA	TRBV25-1	15	NA	TRBJ1-6	TGTGCCAGCAGTGGGCCTGGCAGGGTAGAGTCACCCCTCCACTTT	CASSGPGRVESPLHF
NA	TRBV7-2	14	TRBD1	TRBJ1-5	TGTGCCAGCAGCTGGACAGGGGGTAATCAGCCCCAGCATTTT	CASSWTGGNQPQHF
NA	TRBV9	15	NA	TRBJ2-3	TGTGCCAGCAGCGTATATATGACTAACACAGATACGCAGTATTTT	CASSVYMTNTDTQYF
NA	TRBV7-9	16	TRBD2	TRBJ2-1	TGTGCCAGCAGCTCGGATGGCGGGAGGGGGTGGAAGGAGCAGTTCTTC	CASSSDGGRGWKEQFF
NA	TRBV21-1	17	NA	TRBJ2-4	TGTGCCAGCAGCCCAGCCGCTAGCGGAGGTACCAAAAACATTCAGTACTTC	CASSPAASGGTKNIQYF
NA	TRBV10-1	14	TRBD1	TRBJ2-7	TGCGCCAGCAGTTATGACAGGGGCCCCTACGAGCAGTACTTC	CASSYDRGPYEQYF
NA	TRBV27	14	TRBD2	TRBJ2-7	TGTGCCAGCAGGCCCCTAGCGGGAGCCTACGAGCAGTACTTC	CASRPLAGAYEQYF
NA	TRBV7-2	14	TRBD1	TRBJ1-1	TGTGCCAGCAGCTCGGCAGGGGGCGGAACTGAAGCTTTCTTT	CASSSAGGGTEAFF
few	TRBV7-9	15	NA	TRBJ1-1	TGTGCCAGCAGCCCGCCAGGGGTGGGGCCCACTGAAGCTTTCTTT	CASSPPGVGPTEAFF
NA	TRBV7-2	18	TRBD1	TRBJ1-6	TGTGCCAGCAGCCGTACCGGGACAGGAAGCTCCTATAATTCACCCCTCCACTTT	CASSRTGTGSSYNSPLHF
NA	TRBV18	16	NA	TRBJ2-3	TGTGCCAGCTCACCAGGAGGGCTTAATAGACCAGATACGCAGTATTTT	CASSPGGLNRPDTQYF
NA	TRBV19	14	NA	TRBJ1-6	TGTGCCAGTAGTCTACCGACTGTCAATTCACCCCTCCACTTT	CASSLPTVNSPLHF
NA	TRBV30	15	NA	TRBJ2-7	TGTGCCTGGAAAAAAGAGGGGGTTACTTACTACGAGCAGTACTTC	CAWKKEGVTYYEQYF
few	TRBV7-9	17	NA	TRBJ1-5	TGTGCCAGCAGCGGTAGTCCTGAAGACAGTCCTAATCAGCCCCAGCATTTT	CASSGSPEDSPNQPQHF
NA	TRBV18	14	NA	TRBJ1-1	TGTGCCAGCTCCCCAATAGGGGGTGAGGCTGAAGCTTTCTTT	CASSPIGGEAEAFF
NA	TRBV29-1	14	NA	TRBJ2-2	TGCAGCGTTCTGGGTAGCGGGAACACCGGGGAGCTGTTTTTT	CSVLGSGNTGELFF
NA	TRBV6-6	15	TRBD1	TRBJ2-1	TGTGCCAGCAGTTTTACAGGGGGTAGACGCAATGAGCAGTTCTTC	CASSFTGGRRNEQFF
NA	TRBV28	13	TRBD2	TRBJ2-3	TGTGCCAGCAGACGGACTAGCGGGACTCTAGGGAATTTT	CASRRTSGTLGNF
NA	TRBV2	12	NA	TRBJ2-4	TGTGCCAGCAGTGAATCGGCTAGTAGCCTGTACTTC	CASSESASSLYF
NA	TRBV11-2	15	NA	TRBJ1-1	TGTGCCAGCAGCCAAGGCCAGGGTTGGAACACTGAAGCTTTCTTT	CASSQGQGWNTEAFF
NA	TRBV19	14	TRBD1	TRBJ2-7	TGTGCCAGTAGTATAGCCGGGACAGGGTTCGAGCAGTACTTC	CASSIAGTGFEQYF
NA	TRBV7-2	14	NA	TRBJ2-3	TGTGCCAGCAGCTTAGGAGGGGGGAGGGATACGCAGTATTTT	CASSLGGGRDTQYF
once	TRBV10-1	13	NA	TRBJ2-1	TGCGCCAGCAGTGAGACCCCTAACAATGAGCAGTTCTTC	CASSETPNNEQFF
NA	TRBV5-8	13	NA	TRBJ1-2	TGTGCCAGCGTTAACAGGGAGTACTATGGCTACACCTTC	CASVNREYYGYTF
NA	TRBV6-1	15	NA	TRBJ2-2	TGTGCCAGCAGTGAAATCAACCAGGGGTACGGGGAGCTGTTTTTT	CASSEINQGYGELFF
NA	TRBV14	17	NA	TRBJ2-1	TGTGCCAGCAGCCAAGGCCAGGAACCCGGTTCCTACAATGAGCAGTTCTTC	CASSQGQEPGSYNEQFF
once	TRBV28	14	NA	TRBJ2-1	TGTGCCAGCATATATTCATTGGGGGACAATGAGCAGTTCTTC	CASIYSLGDNEQFF
NA	TRBV30	12	NA	TRBJ1-2	TGTGCCTGCTCGGACTTTAACTATGGCTACACCTTC	CACSDFNYGYTF
NA	TRBV18	14	TRBD1	TRBJ2-7	TGTGCCAGCTCAACCGGGACAGGATCCTACGAGCAGTACTTC	CASSTGTGSYEQYF
NA	TRBV7-8	13	NA	TRBJ1-5	TGTGCCAGCAGCGAGAGGGGTTTTCAGCCCCAGCATTTT	CASSERGFQPQHF
NA	TRBV9	17	TRBD1	TRBJ2-7	TGTGCCAGCAGCGTTAACTTCCGGGACAGGGTATCCTACGAGCAGTACTTC	CASSVNFRDRVSYEQYF
NA	TRBV18	16	TRBD1	TRBJ2-1	TGTGCCAGCTCACCTTCCGGGACAGTCTCCTACAATGAGCAGTTCTTC	CASSPSGTVSYNEQFF